These 3 T cell receptor beta chains were all obtained from the same sample, sequenced in a study of CXCR3-negative and CXCR3-positive naive CD8 T cells. The TRB libraries of cDNA were built by UMI-labeled 5' RACE. TCRdb processed the 5' RACE reads again and assigns one entry to each CDR3 protein, with no DNA. The listing contains roughly 56,000 distinct CDR3 sequences. The sequenced sample was naive CXCR3- CD8+ T cells from blood. Sample subset: CD45RO-CCR7+CD27+CD95- naive CD8+ T cells lacking CXCR3 (TNR3-). The receptors stem from a human donor in good health. Some clones in this sample may be carry-over from other donors' samples.

The rearrangement joins TRBV20-1 to TRBJ2-1; TCRdb picks TRBD2, but there is no DNA to check that call. The CDR3 covers 14 residues. The V gene's germline CDR1 is DFQATT and CDR2 SNEGSKA (reference sequence). CDR3 residues: CSATGTRAYNEQFF.

The genes are TRBV3-1 and TRBJ2-7; TCRdb proposes TRBD1, but this gene call is untestable without DNA. This CDR3 comprises 12 residues. Looked up from germline, CDR1 is LGHDT and CDR2 is YNNKEL (reference sequence). CDR3 sequence reads: CASSQGQRLPYF.

J is TRBJ2-7 and V is TRBV6-2 or TRBV6-3; the D call of TRBD1 rests on TCRdb alone, since no DNA is present to check it. CDR1 and CDR2 (germline): MNHEY, SVGEGT. The CDR3 covers 14 residues. The chain's CDR3 is CASSPGTSSYEQYF.